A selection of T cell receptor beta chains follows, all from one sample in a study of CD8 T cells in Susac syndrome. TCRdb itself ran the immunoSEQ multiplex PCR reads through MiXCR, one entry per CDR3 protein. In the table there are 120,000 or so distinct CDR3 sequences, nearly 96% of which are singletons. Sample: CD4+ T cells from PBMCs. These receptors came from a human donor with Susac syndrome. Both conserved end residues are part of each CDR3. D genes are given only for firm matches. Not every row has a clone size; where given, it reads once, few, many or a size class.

CASSFGTGTEAFF	TGCGCCAGCAGCTTTGGAACGGGCACTGAAGCTTTCTTT	-	TRBJ1-1	TRBV5-1	-
CASSDTSGRPNEQFF	TGTGCCAGCAGTGACACTAGCGGGAGGCCCAATGAGCAGTTCTTC	TRBD2	TRBJ2-1	TRBV2	-
CASSAGLAETQYF	TGTGCCAGCAGCGCCGGACTAGCGGAGACCCAGTACTTC	TRBD2	TRBJ2-5	TRBV7-6	-
CASSLVGDSRGNEQFF	TGTGCCAGCAGTTTAGTTGGGGACAGCCGAGGAAATGAGCAGTTCTTC	TRBD1	TRBJ2-1	TRBV12-3/TRBV12-4	-
CASKTPGLGHNEQFF	TGTGCCAGCAAAACGCCGGGACTAGGTCACAATGAGCAGTTCTTC	TRBD2	TRBJ2-1	TRBV27	-
CASSQEGAGNNEQFF	TGCGCCAGCAGCCAAGAGGGAGCGGGCAACAATGAGCAGTTCTTC	-	TRBJ2-1	TRBV4-1	-
CASSYSSGTGLAFF	TGTGCCAGCAGCTACTCTTCCGGGACAGGATTAGCTTTCTTT	TRBD1	TRBJ1-1	TRBV5-6	-
CASSLDRLGTAEETQYF	TGTGCCAGCAGCTTAGATAGGTTAGGGACTGCGGAAGAGACCCAGTACTTC	-	TRBJ2-5	TRBV11-2	-
CASSPGANEKLFF	TGTGCCAGCTCACCCGGAGCGAATGAAAAACTGTTTTTT	-	TRBJ1-4	TRBV18	-
CSARPTLYTGELFF	TGCAGTGCTAGACCCACCTTGTACACCGGGGAGCTGTTTTTT	-	TRBJ2-2	TRBV20-1	-
CASSSPGRRGSGANVLTF	TGTGCCAGCAGTTCCCCGGGACGTCGGGGTTCTGGGGCCAACGTCCTGACTTTC	-	TRBJ2-6	TRBV27	-
CASSPGRGDEKLFF	TGTGCCAGCAGCCCAGGGAGGGGGGATGAAAAACTGTTTTTT	-	TRBJ1-4	TRBV7-2	-
CSASADSTYEQYF	TGCAGTGCAAGCGCTGACAGCACCTACGAGCAGTACTTC	-	TRBJ2-7	TRBV20-1	-
CSVAPDETQYF	TGCAGCGTTGCGCCGGACGAGACCCAGTACTTC	-	TRBJ2-5	TRBV29-1	-
CASRRTGAGANVLTF	TGTGCCAGCAGACGGACAGGGGCTGGGGCCAACGTCCTGACTTTC	TRBD1	TRBJ2-6	TRBV28	-
CASSHGGLAGNEQYF	TGTGCCAGCAGCCATGGGGGACTAGCGGGAAACGAGCAGTACTTC	TRBD2	TRBJ2-7	TRBV3-1	once
CSAREQGAGSYEQYF	TGCAGTGCTAGAGAACAGGGTGCCGGTTCCTACGAGCAGTACTTC	-	TRBJ2-7	TRBV20-1	-
CASGPKGRGQGYTF	TGTGCTAGTGGACCTAAGGGCAGGGGGCAAGGCTACACCTTC	TRBD1	TRBJ1-2	TRBV12-5	once
CASSYSAMSGANVLTF	TGTGCCAGCAGTTATTCCGCGATGTCTGGGGCCAACGTCCTGACTTTC	-	TRBJ2-6	TRBV6-5	-
CSVSTDTQYF	TGCAGCGTCAGCACAGATACGCAGTATTTT	-	TRBJ2-3	TRBV29-1	-
CSAQGLLEYEQYF	TGCAGTGCCCAGGGACTTCTAGAATACGAGCAGTACTTC	-	TRBJ2-7	TRBV20-1	-
CSAPDRRNYGYTF	TGCAGTGCTCCCGACAGGCGGAACTATGGCTACACCTTC	-	TRBJ1-2	TRBV20-1	-
CASSLDGRSTDTQYF	TGTGCCAGCAGCTTAGACGGCAGAAGCACAGATACGCAGTATTTT	-	TRBJ2-3	TRBV11-2	-
CSAPLASGNTDTQYF	TGCAGTGCTCCGTTAGCTAGCGGTAACACAGATACGCAGTATTTT	TRBD2	TRBJ2-3	TRBV20-1	-
CASSHAGGANEKLFF	TGTGCCAGCAGCCACGCAGGGGGTGCTAATGAAAAACTGTTTTTT	TRBD1	TRBJ1-4	TRBV5-4	-
CASSVERPTDTQYF	TGTGCCAGCAGCGTAGAGAGGCCCACAGATACGCAGTATTTT	-	TRBJ2-3	TRBV9	-
CAWSSFREAFF	TGTGCCTGGAGTTCATTTCGTGAAGCTTTCTTT	-	TRBJ1-1	TRBV30	-
CASSRGGLGEQFF	TGTGCCAGTAGTCGGGGCGGGCTTGGTGAGCAGTTCTTC	-	TRBJ2-1	TRBV19	once
CASSHILAGLDNEQFF	TGCGCCAGCAGCCACATACTAGCGGGGCTCGACAATGAGCAGTTCTTC	TRBD2	TRBJ2-1	TRBV4-1	few
CASSARDRGHEKLFF	TGTGCCAGCAGCGCCCGGGACAGGGGGCACGAAAAACTGTTTTTT	TRBD1	TRBJ1-4	TRBV11-2	-
CSVPRAGNTEAFF	TGCAGCGTCCCCAGGGCTGGGAACACTGAAGCTTTCTTT	-	TRBJ1-1	TRBV29-1	-
CATSSGLLGAGELFF	TGTGCCACCAGCAGCGGACTCCTCGGGGCCGGGGAGCTGTTTTTT	-	TRBJ2-2	TRBV15	once
CASSLVTGTSELFF	TGTGCCAGCAGCTTAGTAACCGGGACTAGCGAGCTGTTTTTT	TRBD2	TRBJ2-2	TRBV7-9	-
CASSIRPNEKLFF	TGTGCCAGCAGTATACGTCCTAATGAAAAACTGTTTTTT	-	TRBJ1-4	TRBV27	once
CASSLVPGGYNEQFF	TGTGCCAGCAGTTTGGTGCCAGGGGGGTACAATGAGCAGTTCTTC	-	TRBJ2-1	TRBV27	-
CSVARGEDIQYF	TGCAGCGTCGCCAGGGGGGAGGACATTCAGTACTTC	-	TRBJ2-4	TRBV29-1	-
CASSSDRGQPQHF	TGTGCCAGCAGCTCGGACAGGGGTCAGCCCCAGCATTTT	TRBD1	TRBJ1-5	TRBV7-8	-
CNRTRAFF	TGCAACCGAACTAGGGCTTTCTTT	-	TRBJ1-1	TRBV20-1	-
CASSRAASGRAYEQYF	TGTGCCAGCAGTCGCGCTGCTAGCGGGCGTGCCTACGAGCAGTACTTC	TRBD2	TRBJ2-7	TRBV12-3/TRBV12-4	-